This T cell receptor beta chain was obtained from a study of regulatory T cells in long-lasting Graves disease. Time point reported: newly diagnosed GD, antithyroid drugs for less than 3 months. Extracted PBMC RNA gave rise to the TCR library. The sample holds many counts of this clonotype. Building the TCR beta libraries relied on iRepertoire HTBI primers, and CDR3 regions underwent Arm-PCR. TCRdb independently ran MiXCR on the multiplex PCR reads; one entry per CDR3 protein. The table shows just over 600,000 distinct CDR3 sequences, with around 17% occurring only once. Trimming removed 6 bases from V and 8 bases from J, with 13 bases in between. Looked up from germline, CDR1 is MNHNS and CDR2 is SASEGT. This CDR3 is 12 amino acids long. The same data also contributed to another study, on T cells in Graves' hyperthyroidism and ophthalmopathy.

The sequences come from peripheral blood mononuclear cells (PBMCs), collected at new diagnosis, from a patient treated with antithyroid drugs. This sequence joins TRBV6-1 and TRBJ1-2, with D perhaps TRBD1 (6 bases). This TCR was recovered from a woman aged 25-40 years with Graves disease. The CDR3 nucleotides read TGTGCCAGCAGACAGGGAGATGGCGGCTACACCTTC. It is translated as CASRQGDGGYTF.